Sequencing of this T cell receptor (beta chain) was carried out in a study of blood T cells in healthy people across ages. A second PCR of 7 to 11 cycles used a sample-barcoded 5' primer and a J-beta primer mix. TCRdb processed the 5' RACE reads anew with MiXCR; each CDR3 protein has one entry. This repertoire shows under 1,000,000 distinct CDR3 sequences, 46% found once; its top ten account for over 15%. Regarding this clonotype: A much larger clone differs from this one at a single base, so this may be a read error.

The source of this sequence is a man older than 75 in good health. Sequencing was carried out using blood.

DNA of the CDR3: TGTGCCAGCAGCCTCGGAGACAGGGACTCACCCTTCCACTTT. Amino acids: CASSLGDRDSPFHF. The V and J genes are TRBV5-6 and TRBJ1-6; 7 bases map to TRBD1. This CDR3 has 14 amino acids. Germline V gene lookup returns CDR1 SGHDT and CDR2 YYEEEE.